The 32 T cell receptor beta chains reported below all come from one sample, sequenced in a study of blood T cell repertoires in COVID-19. Repertoires were generated with immunoSEQ multiplex PCR, while TCRdb's copy carries only in-frame clones and drops some. The table lists 150,000 to 200,000 clones, roughly 80% of them singletons, with roughly an eighth in the top ten. The sequencing sample was made of PBMCs or T cells enriched from blood (not recorded which). The source is a man aged 55 to 69 who had been exposed to COVID-19.

The rearrangement uses TRBV4-3 and TRBJ1-5; possibly TRBD1 for D (5 bases). This CDR3 contains 16 residues. The V and J ends lost 0 bases and 5 bases respectively, with 14 bases between them. Germline V lookup: CDR1 LGHNA, CDR2 YSLEER. The CDR3: CASSQDVSTGYQPQHF. The CDR3 DNA follows: TGCGCCAGCAGCCAAGATGTCAGCACAGGCTATCAGCCCCAGCATTTT.

This chain joins TRBV4-3 and TRBJ1-5; a weak D match, TRBD1 (6 bases). The V and J ends lost 0 bases and 5 bases respectively, with 11 bases between them. This CDR3 spans 15 amino acids. CDR1 is LGHNA and CDR2 is YSLEER in the germline V gene. This chain's CDR3 is CASSQDRQAYQPQHF. The CDR3 nucleotides read TGCGCCAGCAGCCAAGATCGACAGGCGTATCAGCCCCAGCATTTT.

The J gene is TRBJ2-5, the V gene TRBV27, with TRBD2 matching over 12 bases. Germline CDR1 reads MNHEY; CDR2 reads SMNVEV (reference sequence). With V trimmed by 7 bases and J by 4 bases, 13 bases remained unmatched. The CDR3 has 17 residues. Here the CDR3 DNA reads TGTGCCAGCACCCCCTTTCGGCCTAGCGGGAGGGTAGAGACCCAGTACTTC. Translation gives CASTPFRPSGRVETQYF.

This rearrangement joins TRBV7-3 to TRBJ1-3; 9 nucleotides agree with TRBD1. V dropped 2 bases and J dropped 2; count of bases not matched to a gene: 13. In germline, CDR1 is SGHTA, CDR2 FQGTGA. The CDR3 spans 19 residues. Here the CDR3 DNA reads TGTGCCAGCAGCTTAGAGTGGGACAGGGAAGTATACCCTGGAAACACCATATATTTT. It specifies CASSLEWDREVYPGNTIYF.

This clone occurred a few times. This rearrangement joins TRBV6-2 or TRBV6-3 to TRBJ1-1, with 9 bases fitting TRBD1. Germline V CDR1 and CDR2: MNHEY, SVGEGT. Unmatched junction bases numbered 10, after V lost 6 bases and J lost 5 bases. This CDR3 is built from 15 residues. CDR3 sequence: CASSPPGQGKTEAFF. The CDR3 region has the DNA TGTGCCAGCAGCCCGCCGGGACAGGGTAAAACTGAAGCTTTCTTT.

The V call is TRBV7-9, the J call TRBJ2-1; TRBD2 matches 8 bases. V lost 3 bases to trimming and J lost 3 bases; unmatched junction nucleotides: 10. The CDR3 runs to 17 residues. Looked up from germline, CDR1 is SEHNR and CDR2 is FQNEAQ (reference sequence). The CDR3: CASSFPPGGTYYNEQFF. The CDR3 nucleotides are TGTGCCAGCAGCTTCCCACCGGGAGGGACGTACTACAATGAGCAGTTCTTC.

The chain couples TRBV7-9 to TRBJ2-5; the match to TRBD2 covers 8 bases. Per the germline V gene, CDR1 is SEHNR and CDR2 is FQNEAQ (reference sequence). The CDR3 totals 15 residues. Trimming took 2 bases from V and 2 from J; bases not matched to a gene: 4. Here the CDR3 reads CASSLTSGRQETQYF. Written as DNA, the CDR3 is TGTGCCAGCAGCTTAACTAGCGGCCGTCAAGAGACCCAGTACTTC.

This chain joins TRBV19 and TRBJ1-4, with a weak D call TRBD1 (5 bases). The CDR3 has 13 residues. The V end lost 5 bases, the J end lost 6 bases, and 10 bases lay between the germline ends. Germline V gene lookup returns CDR1 LNHDA and CDR2 SQIVND (reference sequence). This chain's CDR3 is CASSWGVDEKLFF. DNA for the CDR3: TGTGCCAGTAGTTGGGGGGTGGATGAAAAACTGTTTTTT.

The chain carries TRBV27 and TRBJ2-3; 15 bases map to TRBD2. The CDR3 runs 16 residues. Trimming took 6 bases from V and 8 from J; bases not matched to a gene: 9. CDR1 is MNHEY and CDR2 is SMNVEV in the germline V gene (reference sequence). CDR3 in amino acids: CASSQRTSGRAGTQYF. The DNA for the CDR3 is TGTGCCAGCAGCCAAAGGACTAGCGGGAGGGCGGGTACGCAGTATTTT.

This clone was recorded only once. The V gene is TRBV11-3, the J gene TRBJ2-7; perhaps TRBD2 as D (6 bases). With 3 bases removed from V and 3 bases from J, the gap between germline ends came to 21 bases. Germline CDR1 is SGHNT and CDR2 is YENEEA. This CDR3 is 17 amino acids long. CDR3 sequence: CASSFQWRDSGSYEQYF. The CDR3 bases are TGTGCCAGCAGCTTCCAGTGGCGGGATAGCGGAAGCTACGAGCAGTACTTC.

This chain joins TRBV6-1 and TRBJ2-2; perhaps TRBD2 as D (5 bases). Trimming took 0 bases from V and 5 from J, leaving 10 bases between them. CDR3 size: 15 residues. Germline V gene sequence: CDR1 MNHNS, CDR2 SASEGT. The CDR3 nucleotides are TGTGCCAGCAGTGAAGCGCGGGCAGTTACCGGGGAGCTGTTTTTT. This encodes CASSEARAVTGELFF.

The chain links TRBV18 to TRBJ2-1, with 9 bases matching TRBD1. The germline V gene has CDR1 KGHSH and CDR2 LQKENI. Losses at the gene ends were 3 bases for V and 4 bases for J; bases not matched to a gene: 7. The CDR3 covers 16 residues. The CDR3 DNA follows: TGTGCCAGCTCACCGGGACAGGGACTGAGTTACAATGAGCAGTTCTTC. Protein: CASSPGQGLSYNEQFF.

The rearrangement links TRBV10-1 to TRBJ2-2; TRBD1 is a possible D gene (5 bases). Trimming removed 3 bases at V and 3 bases at J, with 5 bases between. This CDR3 contains 13 residues. The V gene's germline CDR1 is WNHNN and CDR2 SYGVQD (reference sequence). The CDR3 DNA reads as TGCGCCAGCAGTGAACAGGACACCGGGGAGCTGTTTTTT. This encodes CASSEQDTGELFF.

The chain has TRBV24-1 and TRBJ2-3; D may be TRBD1 or TRBD2 (5 bases each). Trimming took 4 bases from V and 4 from J, leaving 14 bases between them. Germline V gives CDR1 KGHDR, CDR2 SFDVKD. The CDR3 sequence is 15 residues long. The CDR3 spells CATSELGEIADTQYF. CDR3 bases: TGTGCCACCAGTGAGTTGGGGGAGATCGCAGATACGCAGTATTTT.

This chain joins TRBV7-3 and TRBJ1-1; tentative D call: TRBD1 (6 bases). The V end was cut by 5 bases, the J end by 1 base, with 14 bases between. The CDR3 has 15 amino acids. CDR1 and CDR2 from the germline V gene are SGHTA and FQGTGA. This chain's CDR3 is CASSPGRGQNTEAFF. The CDR3 DNA reads TGTGCCAGCAGCCCCGGGCGGGGGCAGAACACTGAAGCTTTCTTT.

The chain joins TRBV25-1 to TRBJ2-7, with D unresolved. The CDR3 is 14 amino acids. The V gene lost 5 bases and the J gene lost 0 bases, with 11 bases spanning the gap. CDR1 and CDR2 (germline): MGHDK, SYGVNS. The CDR3 loop is CASSQRTVSYEQYF. Written as DNA, the CDR3 is TGTGCCAGCAGTCAGCGAACCGTCTCCTACGAGCAGTACTTC.

The rearrangement joins TRBV7-9 to TRBJ2-3, with D perhaps TRBD1 (6 bases). Germline V gene lookup returns CDR1 SEHNR and CDR2 FQNEAQ (reference sequence). CDR3 length: 16 residues. V lost 4 bases and J 0 bases, leaving 14 bases between the germline ends. The CDR3 here is CASSSTGSISTDTQYF. DNA for the CDR3: TGTGCCAGCAGCTCTACAGGGTCCATTAGCACAGATACGCAGTATTTT.

This chain uses TRBV28 with TRBJ2-1; perhaps TRBD1 as D (5 bases). The CDR3 loop spans 15 amino acids. The V end was cut by 6 bases, the J end by 5 bases, with 17 bases between. The germline CDR1 and CDR2 sequences are MDHEN and SYDVKM. The CDR3 DNA follows: TGTGCCAGCAGGAACCGCAGGGCTGGGAACAATGAGCAGTTCTTC. Protein product: CASRNRRAGNNEQFF.

The rearrangement uses TRBV12-5 and TRBJ2-7; 10 positions agree with TRBD2. CDR3 length equals 14 residues. Germline V gene data show CDR1 as LGHNT and CDR2 as FRNRAP. J lost 7 bases, V lost 5 bases, and 8 bases had no gene match. The CDR3 bases are TGTGCTAGTGGTCTAGGGACTAGCGCAGGGGAGCAGTACTTC. Its translation is CASGLGTSAGEQYF. The full variable domain, its missing parts supplied by reference TRBV12-5 and TRBJ2-7, is DARVTQTPRHKVTEMGQEVTMRCQPILGHNTVFWYRQTMMQGLELLAYFRNRAPLDDSGMPKDRFSAEMPDATLATLKIQPSEPRDSAVYFCASGLGTSAGEQYFGPGTRLTVT.

This clone has just a few counts. The chain uses TRBV11-2 and TRBJ2-7; 9 positions match TRBD2. Germline trimming cut 5 bases from V and 2 bases from J; bases unmatched to any gene: 16. The CDR3 loop spans 18 amino acids. Germline V gene sequence: CDR1 SGHAT, CDR2 FQNNGV. The CDR3 spells CASSPGYSGRGRPYEQYF. DNA of the CDR3: TGTGCCAGCAGCCCCGGCTATAGCGGGAGAGGAAGGCCCTACGAGCAGTACTTC. Based on the CDR3 plus reference TRBV11-2 and TRBJ2-7, the full variable domain is EAGVAQSPRYKIIEKRQSVAFWCNPISGHATLYWYQQILGQGPKLLIQFQNNGVVDDSQLPKDRFSAERLKGVDSTLKIQPAKLEDSAVYLCASSPGYSGRGRPYEQYFGPGTRLTVT.

The gene calls are TRBV24-1 and TRBJ1-4, with 10 bases aligning to TRBD1. The V segment lost 6 bases and the J segment 8 bases; nucleotides outside the gene matches: 17. In germline, CDR1 is KGHDR, CDR2 SFDVKD. The CDR3 runs 18 residues. CDR3 coding DNA: TGTGCCACCAGTCACTCCGGGACAGGGGATAAGTTTCGGGAAAAACTGTTTTTT. Translation gives CATSHSGTGDKFREKLFF.

This sequence joins TRBV28 and TRBJ1-4; unclear D gene. Germline values: CDR1 MDHEN, CDR2 SYDVKM. The CDR3 is 14 residues long. V lost 6 bases and J 5 bases, leaving 13 bases between the germline ends. The chain's CDR3 is CASSPSDQNEKLFF. The CDR3 DNA is TGTGCCAGCAGCCCGAGCGACCAGAATGAAAAACTGTTTTTT.

V gene TRBV11-1 combines with J gene TRBJ2-7; 12 bases map to TRBD2. V lost 5 bases, J lost 2 bases, and 4 bases stayed unmatched. The CDR3 contains 15 residues. Germline V gives CDR1 SGHAT, CDR2 FQDESV (reference sequence). CDR3: CASSLRTSGTYEQYF. As DNA, the CDR3 is TGTGCCAGCAGCCTGAGGACTAGCGGGACCTACGAGCAGTACTTC.

The chain links TRBV5-1 to TRBJ2-7, with no clear D. CDR3 size: 14 residues. V was pared by 0 bases and J by 6 bases, with 13 bases between. Germline lookup yields CDR1 SGHRS and CDR2 YFSETQ. The CDR3 region has the DNA TGCGCCAGCAGCTTGGACTTGAATAGACTCGAGCAGTACTTC. This translates into CASSLDLNRLEQYF.

The gene calls are TRBV5-1 and TRBJ2-5; 7 positions agree with TRBD1. The germline V gene encodes CDR1 SGHRS and CDR2 YFSETQ. The V gene end was trimmed by 0 bases and the J gene end by 2 bases; junction bases not matched to a gene: 7. The CDR3 runs to 16 residues. CDR3 DNA sequence: TGCGCCAGCAGCTTGGAGACAGGGAGCGGTCAAGAGACCCAGTACTTC. The encoded protein is CASSLETGSGQETQYF.

The chain combines TRBV27 with TRBJ1-1; D unresolved. This CDR3 has 14 amino acids. Germline lookup yields CDR1 MNHEY and CDR2 SMNVEV (reference sequence). The V gene lost 5 bases and the J gene lost 9 bases, with 19 bases spanning the gap. In nucleotides, the CDR3 is TGTGCCAGCAGTCCCACCATTCCGAGAGAGCAAGCTTTCTTT. Translating it yields CASSPTIPREQAFF.

This chain connects TRBV24-1 to TRBJ2-5; D is perhaps TRBD1 (5 bases). V shed 9 bases and J shed 7 bases, with 11 bases lying between them. Germline-derived CDR1 and CDR2 are KGHDR and SFDVKD. The CDR3 has 11 residues. CDR3 region: CATDRGGTQYF. The CDR3 DNA reads TGTGCCACCGATAGGGGCGGGACCCAGTACTTC.

The genes are TRBV2 and TRBJ1-4; 7 nucleotides align to TRBD1. Germline trimming cut 2 bases from V and 0 bases from J; bases unmatched to any gene: 9. The CDR3 covers 18 residues. The germline V gene encodes CDR1 SNHLY and CDR2 FYNNEI. The CDR3 nucleotides read TGTGCCAGCAGTGAATTCGGTTGGCAGGGGGCAACTAATGAAAAACTGTTTTTT. It translates to CASSEFGWQGATNEKLFF.

This clone was counted once. The chain links TRBV19 to TRBJ1-6, with 9 positions matching TRBD1. The germline V gene encodes CDR1 LNHDA and CDR2 SQIVND (reference sequence). With V trimmed by 5 bases and J by 5 bases, 7 bases remained unmatched. This CDR3 is built from 16 residues. This chain's CDR3 is CASSLPGTGNNSPLHF. For the CDR3, the DNA is TGTGCCAGTAGTCTTCCCGGGACAGGGAATAATTCACCCCTCCACTTT.

This clone was found a few times. J is TRBJ1-2 and V is TRBV7-9; D perhaps matches TRBD1 (6 bases). The CDR3 runs to 12 residues. Germline CDR1 reads SEHNR; CDR2 reads FQNEAQ (reference sequence). V shed 7 bases and J shed 10 bases, with 16 bases lying between them. CDR3 sequence (DNA): TGTGCCAGCAACGGGGACATCTTCGACTACACCTTC. Residues: CASNGDIFDYTF.

This clone was picked up a small number of times. The chain has TRBV28 and TRBJ1-1; possibly TRBD1 for D (5 bases). V was shortened by 7 bases and J by 1 base, with 10 bases between the two germline ends. The length of the CDR3 is 13 residues. Germline V CDR1 and CDR2: MDHEN, SYDVKM. The CDR3 DNA is TGTGCCAGCATGACAGCCTCGAACACTGAAGCTTTCTTT. The encoded protein is CASMTASNTEAFF.

The chain recombines TRBV19 with TRBJ1-2, with 7 bases identical to TRBD1. V shed 6 bases and J 7 bases; nucleotides not matched to a gene: 5. The germline CDR1 and CDR2 sequences are LNHDA and SQIVND (reference sequence). The CDR3 is 12 amino acids. Written as DNA, the CDR3 is TGTGCCAGTAGCCGGGACAGTGTTGGCTACACCTTC. It encodes CASSRDSVGYTF. Complete variable domain (other parts from reference TRBV19 and TRBJ1-2): DGGITQSPKYLFRKEGQNVTLSCEQNLNHDAMYWYRQDPGQGLRLIYYSQIVNDFQKGDIAEGYSVSREKKESFPLTVTSAQKNPTAFYLCASSRDSVGYTFGSGTRLTVV.